This paragraph covers one TCR beta chain sequence. These data belong to a study of blood T cell repertoires in COVID-19. Clones were sequenced by immunoSEQ multiplex PCR, and TCRdb holds only the in-frame ones, with some missing. The data contain about 130,000 clones, about 85% of them singletons. Germline CDR1 reads MNHEY; CDR2 reads SVGAGI. The CDR3 sequence is 15 residues long. V was pared by 6 bases and J by 7 bases, with 12 bases of the junction left unmatched. V is TRBV6-5 and J is TRBJ1-2, with TRBD1 matching over 9 bases. The sequence came from a man between 65 and 85 years old with acute or convalescent COVID-19. Source material: peripheral blood. DNA for the CDR3: TGTGCCAGCAGGGGAGAGACAGGGGGGAGTAGTGGCTACACCTTC. It translates to CASRGETGGSSGYTF.